This is a list of T cell receptor beta chains from one sample in a study of blood T cell repertoires in COVID-19. Sequencing used immunoSEQ multiplex PCR; TCRdb keeps in-frame clones, though not all of them. The profile covers about 160,000 clones, with approximately 77% appearing a single time and less than 20% taken by the ten largest. Sequences were obtained from PBMCs or T cells enriched from blood (not recorded which). The receptors shown here come from a man aged 60-69 years who had recovered from COVID-19. The CDR3 runs from the conserved cysteine through the conserved F or W. D genes are given only for firm matches. Expanded clones are given a class, and other clones once, few, many or no size at all.

d_gene	v_gene	j_gene	abundance	CDR3nt	CDR3aa
NA	TRBV30	TRBJ1-2	NA	TGTGCCTGGAGTGTACAGCAATACTATGGCTACACCTTC	CAWSVQQYYGYTF
TRBD2	TRBV7-3	TRBJ2-7	many	TGTGCCAGCAGCCTGGGACTAGTCGACGAGCAGTACTTC	CASSLGLVDEQYF
NA	TRBV4-1	TRBJ2-5	many	TGCGCCAGCAGCCAGATATCTACCCCCCAAGAGACCCAGTACTTC	CASSQISTPQETQYF
NA	TRBV19	TRBJ2-4	NA	TGTGCCAGTAGTATGGTGGCAGGTCCCAAAAACATTCAGTACTTC	CASSMVAGPKNIQYF
NA	TRBV5-6	TRBJ2-7	NA	TGTGCCAGCAGCTTATACACGACAGACTCCTTCTACGAGCAGTACTTC	CASSLYTTDSFYEQYF
NA	TRBV28	TRBJ2-5	NA	TGTGCCAGCAGCCCTGCCAGCACAGGCACTAAGACCCAGTACTTC	CASSPASTGTKTQYF
TRBD2	TRBV10-3	TRBJ2-3	NA	TGTGCCATCACCTGGACTAGCGGGGTCCTCACAGATACGCAGTATTTT	CAITWTSGVLTDTQYF
NA	TRBV27	TRBJ1-2	NA	TGTGCCACCAAGGTCCAGGGGAGTAATTCCTATGGCTACACCTTC	CATKVQGSNSYGYTF
NA	TRBV28	TRBJ1-2	few	TGTGCCAGCAGTTCCGTCACAGGGAGTTATGGCTACACCTTC	CASSSVTGSYGYTF
NA	TRBV2	TRBJ2-7	NA	TGTGCCAGCAGTGACAATGATCTGAGCGACGAGCAGTACTTC	CASSDNDLSDEQYF